These T cell receptor beta chains were read from a single sample in a study of blood T cells in healthy people across ages. TCRdb redid the calling of the 5' RACE reads with MiXCR, one entry per CDR3 protein. The sample holds more than 450,000 distinct CDR3 sequences; 27% are singletons and the top ten take under 4.5%. This sample also appeared in a second study, on T cells of mothers and their children.

The sequencing sample was made of blood. The receptors originated from a boy aged 2-9 years in good health. Each CDR3 is given with its conserved first and last residue. The D gene is left open where the match is weak. Clone size, where shown, is once, few, many, or a class for clones that have expanded.

>TRBV10-3|NA|NA|TRBJ1-1
CAISESPGMNTEAFF
TGTGCCATCAGTGAGTCGCCAGGGATGAACACTGAAGCTTTCTTT
>TRBV6-2/TRBV6-3|NA|TRBD1|TRBJ1-2
CASSGGQGPGYTF
TGTGCCAGCAGTGGTGGACAGGGCCCTGGCTACACCTTC
>TRBV7-2|NA|NA|TRBJ2-3
CASSPGTHTDTQYF
TGTGCCAGCAGCCCCGGGACGCACACAGATACGCAGTATTTT
>TRBV19|NA|NA|TRBJ1-1
CASSTGENTEAFF
TGTGCCAGTAGCACGGGGGAGAACACTGAAGCTTTCTTT
>TRBV30|few|NA|TRBJ1-5
CAWSVSGDQPQHF
TGTGCCTGGAGTGTTTCGGGGGATCAGCCCCAGCATTTT
>TRBV5-1|few|NA|TRBJ1-1
CASSLIGGLRNTEAFF
TGCGCCAGCAGCTTGATAGGAGGACTGAGGAACACTGAAGCTTTCTTT
>TRBV6-1|NA|TRBD2|TRBJ2-7
CASSEVAGGGPYEQYF
TGTGCCAGCAGTGAAGTAGCGGGGGGAGGGCCTTACGAGCAGTACTTC
>TRBV7-9|few|NA|TRBJ2-2
CASATWTGTGELFF
TGTGCCAGCGCGACCTGGACGGGGACCGGGGAGCTGTTTTTT
>TRBV11-2|NA|NA|TRBJ1-2
CASSLQLRETNGYTF
TGTGCCAGCAGCTTACAGCTGCGGGAAACAAATGGCTACACCTTC
>TRBV10-3|NA|TRBD1|TRBJ2-5
CAISPGQGIQETQYF
TGTGCCATCAGTCCGGGACAGGGAATCCAAGAGACCCAGTACTTC
>TRBV5-6|NA|TRBD2|TRBJ2-7
CASSLPASGGAKTKTYEQYF
TGTGCCAGCAGCTTACCCGCTAGCGGGGGGGCCAAAACCAAAACCTACGAGCAGTACTTC
>TRBV12-3/TRBV12-4|NA|NA|TRBJ1-1
CASSSPQGWTEAFF
TGTGCCAGCAGTTCCCCCCAGGGGTGGACTGAAGCTTTCTTT
>TRBV5-5|NA|NA|TRBJ2-7
CASSLVSLSSYEQYF
TGTGCCAGCAGCTTGGTCTCTCTAAGCTCCTACGAGCAGTACTTC
>TRBV14|NA|NA|TRBJ2-5
CASSQGDQEQGKTQYF
TGTGCCAGCAGCCAAGGGGACCAGGAACAAGGCAAGACCCAGTACTTC
>TRBV7-9|few|NA|TRBJ1-1
CASSLGTDPQAFF
TGTGCCAGCAGCTTAGGGACGGATCCCCAAGCTTTCTTT
>TRBV11-2|NA|NA|TRBJ2-3
CASSPQLPVISTDTQYF
TGTGCCAGCAGCCCGCAACTCCCAGTAATTAGCACAGATACGCAGTATTTT
>TRBV4-3|NA|NA|TRBJ1-1
CASSHISANTEAFF
TGCGCCAGCAGCCACATTTCGGCGAACACTGAAGCTTTCTTT
>TRBV6-5|NA|NA|TRBJ2-1
CASSYALGTLYNEQFF
TGTGCCAGCAGTTACGCCTTGGGGACACTTTACAATGAGCAGTTCTTC
>TRBV18|few|NA|TRBJ1-2
CASSPRRQLLGYTF
TGTGCCAGCTCACCAAGGCGACAACTTCTTGGCTACACCTTC
>TRBV15|NA|TRBD2|TRBJ2-3
CATSREGPRLAGGTDTQYF
TGTGCCACCAGCAGAGAAGGCCCACGCCTAGCGGGAGGCACAGATACGCAGTATTTT
>TRBV9|NA|TRBD2|TRBJ2-1
CASSVEGTSGFLGMTHEQFF
TGTGCCAGCAGCGTAGAGGGGACTAGCGGGTTTTTGGGAATGACGCATGAGCAGTTCTTC
>TRBV9|few|NA|TRBJ2-7
CASSVGGRAPYEQYF
TGTGCCAGCAGCGTAGGGGGCAGGGCCCCCTACGAGCAGTACTTC
>TRBV7-2|NA|TRBD2|TRBJ2-3
CASSLQRERGDTQYF
TGTGCCAGCAGCTTACAGCGGGAGAGAGGAGATACGCAGTATTTT
>TRBV3-1|few|NA|TRBJ2-7
CASSHPNAEGYEQYF
TGTGCCAGCAGCCATCCTAACGCCGAGGGGTACGAGCAGTACTTC
>TRBV20-1|NA|TRBD2|TRBJ2-5
CSASGTSGRIKETQYF
TGCAGTGCGTCCGGGACTAGCGGGAGAATAAAGGAGACCCAGTACTTC
>TRBV20-1|NA|NA|TRBJ2-5
CSARDRGGYETQYF
TGCAGTGCTAGAGATAGGGGGGGCTACGAGACCCAGTACTTC
>TRBV11-2|few|NA|TRBJ2-5
CASSFISGDTQYF
TGTGCCAGCAGCTTTATCTCAGGGGATACCCAGTACTTC
>TRBV4-3|few|TRBD2|TRBJ2-1
CASSQDGASGNEQFF
TGCGCCAGCAGCCAAGATGGGGCTAGCGGGAATGAGCAGTTCTTC
>TRBV29-1|few|TRBD2|TRBJ2-7
CSVSSGSSYEQYF
TGCAGCGTTTCTAGCGGATCCTCCTACGAGCAGTACTTC
>TRBV6-2/TRBV6-3|NA|NA|TRBJ2-1
CASSSQGYNEQFF
TGTGCCAGCAGTTCCCAGGGGTACAATGAGCAGTTCTTC
>TRBV6-5|few|NA|TRBJ2-2
CASSYSTGTANTGELFF
TGTGCCAGCAGTTACTCGACCGGGACGGCAAACACCGGGGAGCTGTTTTTT
>TRBV12-3/TRBV12-4|NA|NA|TRBJ2-3
CASSEGTFTDTQYF
TGTGCCAGCAGCGAGGGGACTTTCACAGATACGCAGTATTTT
>TRBV5-5|NA|NA|TRBJ2-1
CASRDALFVEQFF
TGTGCCAGTCGCGACGCGTTGTTTGTTGAGCAGTTCTTC
>TRBV4-1|NA|TRBD1|TRBJ1-2
CASSRTGGTENYGYTF
TGCGCCAGCAGCCGGACAGGGGGCACCGAGAACTATGGCTACACCTTC
>TRBV4-3|NA|NA|TRBJ1-2
CASSQGRDTGYTF
TGCGCCAGCAGCCAAGGGCGGGACACTGGCTACACCTTC
>TRBV7-8|few|NA|TRBJ2-7
CASSSRAGTEQYF
TGTGCCAGCAGCTCTAGGGCCGGGACCGAGCAGTACTTC
>TRBV6-5|NA|NA|TRBJ2-3
CASSYSRQSTDTQYF
TGTGCCAGCAGTTACTCAAGACAGAGCACAGATACGCAGTATTTT
>TRBV7-9|NA|NA|TRBJ1-4
CASSPVDNEKLFF
TGTGCCAGCAGTCCCGTGGACAATGAAAAACTGTTTTTT
>TRBV12-3/TRBV12-4|NA|TRBD1|TRBJ1-5
CASSGQGGQPQHF
TGTGCCAGCAGCGGACAGGGAGGTCAGCCCCAGCATTTT
>TRBV4-3|many|TRBD2|TRBJ2-3
CASSQDLKGGGRTSTDTQYF
TGCGCCAGCAGCCAAGATTTGAAGGGTGGCGGGAGGACTAGCACAGATACGCAGTATTTT
>TRBV2|NA|NA|TRBJ1-4
CASRGTAREKLFF
TGTGCCAGCAGGGGGACGGCTCGTGAAAAACTGTTTTTT
>TRBV30|NA|NA|TRBJ2-5
CAWSRGFQETQYF
TGTGCCTGGAGTAGGGGGTTCCAAGAGACCCAGTACTTC
>TRBV4-2|NA|NA|TRBJ1-2
CASSQAVQRANYGYTF
TGTGCCAGCAGCCAAGCAGTCCAGAGAGCTAACTATGGCTACACCTTC
>TRBV7-2|NA|NA|TRBJ1-5
CASSVTAGSNQPQHF
TGTGCCAGCAGCGTTACAGCAGGCAGCAATCAGCCCCAGCATTTT
>TRBV9|NA|NA|TRBJ2-1
CANSYGNYNEQFF
TGTGCCAACAGCTATGGCAACTACAATGAGCAGTTCTTC
>TRBV6-1|NA|TRBD2|TRBJ2-2
CASSESLAGAANTGELFF
TGTGCCAGCAGTGAAAGTCTAGCGGGAGCCGCGAACACCGGGGAGCTGTTTTTT
>TRBV12-3/TRBV12-4|few|TRBD2|TRBJ2-1
CASSWREGRYNEQFF
TGTGCCAGCAGTTGGAGGGAGGGGAGATACAATGAGCAGTTCTTC
>TRBV7-9|NA|NA|TRBJ1-1
CASSPRLGAEKAFF
TGTGCCAGCAGCCCTAGGCTAGGGGCAGAAAAAGCTTTCTTT
>TRBV20-1|NA|TRBD1|TRBJ2-1
CSARDGGQGSSSYNEQFF
TGCAGTGCTAGAGATGGGGGACAGGGCTCTAGCTCCTACAATGAGCAGTTCTTC
>TRBV12-3/TRBV12-4|NA|TRBD1|TRBJ2-5
CASSPDRGGETQYF
TGTGCCAGCAGTCCAGACAGGGGCGGAGAGACCCAGTACTTC
>TRBV5-1|NA|TRBD2|TRBJ2-1
CASSSITSGGYNEQFF
TGCGCCAGCAGCTCGATCACTAGCGGGGGGTACAATGAGCAGTTCTTC
>TRBV6-2/TRBV6-3|NA|NA|TRBJ1-2
CASSRNSNYGYTF
TGTGCCAGCAGTCGGAATTCTAACTATGGCTACACCTTC